These 20 T cell receptor beta chains came from one sample sequenced in a study of blood T cell repertoires in COVID-19. Measured with immunoSEQ multiplex PCR; TCRdb has only the in-frame clones, and not every one. The data show around 100,000 clones, about 90% seen once. The sequenced material came from peripheral blood. Source of these receptors: a man in his thirties or forties in a cohort sampled during active COVID-19.

This clone was found once. The rearrangement links TRBV6-5 to TRBJ2-5, with no clear D. Germline V CDR1 and CDR2: MNHEY, SVGAGI. Trimming removed 5 bases from V and 5 bases from J, with 15 bases in between. The CDR3 consists of 14 residues. CDR3 loop: CASSPQPGWETQYF. CDR3 nucleotide sequence: TGTGCCAGCAGTCCCCAGCCCGGGTGGGAGACCCAGTACTTC.

The chain links TRBV19 to TRBJ1-1; D ambiguous. The CDR3 loop spans 14 amino acids. Per the germline V gene, CDR1 is LNHDA and CDR2 is SQIVND (reference sequence). V was clipped by 7 bases and J by 7 bases, with 19 bases between them. This chain's CDR3 is CASTMARIVNEAFF. CDR3 DNA sequence: TGTGCCAGTACCATGGCCCGCATTGTGAATGAAGCTTTCTTT.

The chain combines TRBV18 with TRBJ2-1; 7 bases are a match to TRBD1. Looked up from germline, CDR1 is KGHSH and CDR2 is LQKENI. The CDR3 consists of 13 residues. The V segment lost 1 base and the J segment 10 bases; nucleotides outside the gene matches: 4. This CDR3 reads CASSPRDSGEQFF. CDR3 nucleotide sequence: TGTGCCAGCTCACCACGGGACAGTGGGGAGCAGTTCTTC.

The chain links TRBV7-2 to TRBJ2-1, with 8 nucleotides matching TRBD1. CDR3 length: 13 amino acids. The V gene end was trimmed by 3 bases and the J gene end by 12 bases; junction bases not matched to a gene: 7. Germline CDR1 is SGHTA and CDR2 is FQGNSA. CDR3 in amino acids: CASSLNRGSGQFF. The CDR3 region has the DNA TGTGCCAGCAGCTTGAACAGGGGGTCGGGGCAGTTCTTC.

The rearrangement joins TRBV28 to TRBJ1-2, with D perhaps matching TRBD1 (5 bases). Trimming took off 2 bases at V and 4 bases at J, with 8 bases between the two ends. CDR1 and CDR2 from the germline V gene are MDHEN and SYDVKM. The CDR3 contains 13 residues. DNA for the CDR3: TGTGCCAGCAGTTTAAGGGGCAGCTATGGCTACACCTTC. Protein: CASSLRGSYGYTF.

The chain uses TRBV19 and TRBJ1-1, with D hard to call. CDR3 size: 15 residues. Trimming removed 3 bases at V and 3 bases at J, with 14 bases between. Germline-derived CDR1 and CDR2 are LNHDA and SQIVND (reference sequence). In DNA, the CDR3 is TGTGCCAGTAGTATCTCCGGGGATGGGGACACTGAAGCTTTCTTT. This gives the protein CASSISGDGDTEAFF.

The chain is built from TRBV2 and TRBJ2-4; 9 nucleotides agree with TRBD1. This CDR3 spans 16 amino acids. J gave up 4 bases and V 6 bases, and 10 bases lay outside the gene matches. Germline V gene data show CDR1 as SNHLY and CDR2 as FYNNEI. CDR3 coding DNA: TGTGCCAGCAGGGATGACCCGGGACAGGGAAAAAACATTCAGTACTTC. As protein: CASRDDPGQGKNIQYF. Drawing the rest from reference TRBV2 and TRBJ2-4, the complete variable domain is EPEVTQTPSHQVTQMGQEVILRCVPISNHLYFYWYRQILGQKVEFLVSFYNNEISEKSEIFDDQFSVERPDGSNFTLKIRSTKLEDSAMYFCASRDDPGQGKNIQYFGAGTRLSVL.

This chain connects TRBV4-1 to TRBJ1-4, with 7 nucleotides matching TRBD1. V dropped 5 bases and J dropped 11; count of bases not matched to a gene: 14. The CDR3 is made up of 15 amino acids. Germline lookup yields CDR1 MGHRA and CDR2 YSYEKL. CDR3 sequence: CASSLIRGSGEKLFF. CDR3 in DNA: TGCGCCAGCAGCTTAATCAGGGGGTCTGGTGAGAAACTGTTTTTT.

This clone was counted only a few times. The chain couples TRBV28 to TRBJ1-5; D remains unclear. CDR1 is MDHEN and CDR2 is SYDVKM in the germline V gene. Trimming cost V 1 base and J 0 bases, with 7 bases left between them. This CDR3 has 15 amino acids. The CDR3 protein is CASSLLGASNQPQHF. The CDR3 bases are TGTGCCAGCAGTTTATTAGGAGCTAGCAATCAGCCCCAGCATTTT.

V gene TRBV10-1 combines with J gene TRBJ2-3, with TRBD2 identical over 7 bases. The V and J ends lost 4 bases and 8 bases, in that order; junction bases with no gene match: 9. The CDR3 extends over 14 amino acids. Germline values: CDR1 WNHNN, CDR2 SYGVQD (reference sequence). For the CDR3, the DNA is TGCGCCAGCAGTGTCGGAGCGGGGTCGCTTACGCAGTATTTT. It translates to CASSVGAGSLTQYF.

This chain links TRBV6-1 with TRBJ2-3; 8 nucleotides align to TRBD1. J was trimmed by 2 bases and V by 7 bases; bases with no gene match: 8. This CDR3 is built from 15 residues. CDR1 MNHNS and CDR2 SASEGT come from the germline V gene. The CDR3, as DNA: TGTGCCAGCAACCACCGGGACAGGATCACAGATACGCAGTATTTT. This translates into CASNHRDRITDTQYF.

The J gene is TRBJ1-6, the V gene TRBV28, with D possibly matching TRBD1 (5 bases). The CDR3 consists of 15 residues. Trimming pared 3 bases from V and 7 bases from J, leaving 13 bases between. Germline-derived CDR1 and CDR2 are MDHEN and SYDVKM. In DNA form, the CDR3 reads TGTGCCAGCAGTTTTGATAGGGGAGGCAATTCACCCCTCCACTTT. This encodes CASSFDRGGNSPLHF.

To note about this clone: At one end the junction does not follow the germline gene, possibly because of a read error. The chain joins TRBV12-3 or TRBV12-4 to TRBJ2-3; weak D call: TRBD2 (7 bases). The CDR3 spans 11 residues. The CDR3 loop is CASSLAGGPSF. In nucleotides, the CDR3 is TGTGCCAGCAGTTTAGCGGGGGGGCCGTCTTTT.

This clone showed up just once. The V call is TRBV18, the J call TRBJ1-1; TRBD1 agrees at 9 bases. Germline V gives CDR1 KGHSH, CDR2 LQKENI. The CDR3 spans 14 residues. Trimming took 5 bases from V and 0 from J; bases not matched to a gene: 1. CDR3 nucleotides: TGTGCCAGCTCAAGGGACAGGGTGAACACTGAAGCTTTCTTT. Its protein product is CASSRDRVNTEAFF.

This clone has just one count. V usage is TRBV4-2 and J usage is TRBJ1-1, with D possibly being TRBD1 (6 bases). Germline values: CDR1 LGHNA, CDR2 YNFKEQ. This CDR3 has 14 amino acids. V was pared by 3 bases and J by 10 bases, with 18 bases between. The CDR3 protein is CASSHPGVGGVAFF. CDR3 sequence (DNA): TGTGCCAGCAGCCACCCAGGGGTGGGAGGGGTAGCTTTCTTT.

The chain is built from TRBV19 and TRBJ1-5; TRBD1 matches at 8 bases. The J segment lost 0 bases and the V segment lost 7 bases, leaving 5 bases of the junction unmatched. Germline CDR1 LNHDA, CDR2 SQIVND (reference sequence). The CDR3 is 15 amino acids. DNA of the CDR3: TGTGCCAGTAAAAAAACAGGGGGTAGCAATCAGCCCCAGCATTTT. Its translation: CASKKTGGSNQPQHF. Complete variable domain (other parts from reference TRBV19 and TRBJ1-5): DGGITQSPKYLFRKEGQNVTLSCEQNLNHDAMYWYRQDPGQGLRLIYYSQIVNDFQKGDIAEGYSVSREKKESFPLTVTSAQKNPTAFYLCASKKTGGSNQPQHFGDGTRLSIL.

V and J are TRBV7-6 and TRBJ2-1, with TRBD2 matching 10 bases. Trimming took 5 bases from V and 6 from J; bases not matched to a gene: 7. Looked up from germline, CDR1 is SGHVS and CDR2 is FNYEAQ. The CDR3 runs 15 residues. The CDR3 loop is CASSRGLAGANEQFF. CDR3 nucleotides: TGTGCCAGCAGCCGCGGGCTAGCGGGGGCCAATGAGCAGTTCTTC.

V gene TRBV20-1 combines with J gene TRBJ1-1, with D perhaps matching TRBD1 (5 bases). Trimming cost V 4 bases and J 6 bases, with 9 bases left between them. The CDR3 extends over 11 amino acids. Germline CDR1 DFQATT, CDR2 SNEGSKA (reference sequence). The CDR3 region is CSATGSAEAFF. The CDR3 DNA follows: TGCAGTGCTACAGGGTCCGCTGAAGCTTTCTTT.

The CDR3 region is CASSQVLPLGLAGVPYEQYF. The CDR3 DNA sequence: TGTGCCAGCAGCCAAGTCCTGCCTTTGGGACTAGCGGGGGTTCCCTACGAGCAGTACTTC. This chain links TRBV3-1 (or the pseudogene TRBV3-2) with TRBJ2-7, with 14 bases identical to TRBD2. CDR3 length: 20 amino acids. Germline CDR1 reads LGHDT; CDR2 reads YNNKEL (reference sequence). J was trimmed by 2 bases and V by 1 base; bases with no gene match: 13.

The chain is built from TRBV5-4 and TRBJ2-7, with D perhaps TRBD1 (5 bases). Trimming removed 2 bases from V and 2 bases from J, with 8 bases in between. This CDR3 contains 13 residues. In germline, CDR1 is SGHNT, CDR2 YYREEE (reference sequence). CDR3 sequence: CASSFQGTYEQYF. CDR3 sequence (DNA): TGTGCCAGCAGCTTTCAGGGAACCTACGAGCAGTACTTC.